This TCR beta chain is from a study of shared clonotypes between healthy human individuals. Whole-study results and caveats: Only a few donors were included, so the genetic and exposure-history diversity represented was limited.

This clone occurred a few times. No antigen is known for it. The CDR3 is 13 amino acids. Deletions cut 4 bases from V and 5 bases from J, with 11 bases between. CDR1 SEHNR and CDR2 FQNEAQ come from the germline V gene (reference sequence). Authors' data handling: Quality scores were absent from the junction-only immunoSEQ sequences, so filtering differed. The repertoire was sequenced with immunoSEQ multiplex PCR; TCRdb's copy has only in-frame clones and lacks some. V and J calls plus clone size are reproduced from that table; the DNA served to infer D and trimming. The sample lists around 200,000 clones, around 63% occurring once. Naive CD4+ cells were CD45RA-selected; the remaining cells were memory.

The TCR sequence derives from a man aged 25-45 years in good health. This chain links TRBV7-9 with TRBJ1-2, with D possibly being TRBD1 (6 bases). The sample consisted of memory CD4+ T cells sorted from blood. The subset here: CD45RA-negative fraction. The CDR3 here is CASSSRQDYGYTF. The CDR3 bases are TGTGCCAGCAGCTCAAGACAGGATTATGGCTACACCTTC.